These 9 T cell receptor beta chains came from one sample sequenced in a study of spatial heterogeneity in lung cancer. TCRdb processed the 5' RACE reads anew with MiXCR; each CDR3 protein has one entry. The data hold some 120,000 distinct CDR3 sequences, with 9.5% to 15% observed a single time. Time point indicated: blood at routine non-recurrence follow-up after resection. Researchers sequenced whole RNA taken from tumor, nontumor lung or frozen PBMC without sorting. Sequenced material: PBMCs, taken at follow-up. These receptors came from a male donor with early-stage non-small cell lung cancer.

V usage is TRBV9 and J usage is TRBJ2-3; D remains unclear. The germline CDR1 and CDR2 sequences are SGDLS and YYNGEE. The CDR3 loop spans 16 amino acids. Trimming shortened V by 0 bases and J by 0 bases, and 11 bases separated the two germline ends. CDR3 loop: CASSVGGSGSTDTQYF. The CDR3 DNA sequence: TGTGCCAGCAGCGTAGGGGGTAGTGGAAGCACAGATACGCAGTATTTT.

With respect to this clonotype: Because it lacks the conserved phenylalanine or tryptophan at the end, this CDR3 is likely a read error. It is unclear where the CDR3 begins or ends on the DNA, so no DNA is shown, and the CDR3 is as TCRdb lists it. The chain carries TRBV3-1 and TRBJ1-5; the listed D gene, TRBD1, was not tested against the DNA. The CDR3 is 10 residues long, counting both termini. The germline V gene has CDR1 LGHDT and CDR2 YNNKEL (reference sequence). The CDR3 loop reads CASSHRGTGN.

This clonotype has at least ten counts. This chain's CDR3 is CSARVDSPNQPQHF. DNA of the CDR3: TGCAGTGCTAGAGTGGACAGCCCCAATCAGCCCCAGCATTTT. J is TRBJ1-5 and V is TRBV20-1, with D possibly TRBD1 on 6 matching bases. The V end lost 1 base, the J end lost 3 bases, and 10 bases lay between the germline ends. This CDR3 is built from 14 residues. Per the germline V gene, CDR1 is DFQATT and CDR2 is SNEGSKA (reference sequence).

Only a few counts were recorded for this clonotype. The rearrangement links TRBV18 to TRBJ1-6; the D gene is possibly TRBD1 (6 bases). Trimming left V 0 bases short and J 10 bases short, with 13 bases between. This CDR3 comprises 15 residues. CDR1 is KGHSH, CDR2 LQKENI, per germline. CDR3 DNA sequence: TGTGCCAGCTCACCACCTGATGCAGGGACATCACCCCTCCACTTT. Amino acid sequence: CASSPPDAGTSPLHF.

At least ten counts were recorded for this clonotype. The chain couples TRBV5-5 to TRBJ2-7; D is unresolved. Per the germline V gene, CDR1 is SGHKS and CDR2 is YYEKEE (reference sequence). CDR3 length: 15 amino acids. V was trimmed by 3 bases and J by 5 bases, leaving 18 bases between them. Here the CDR3 reads CASSYGPRLIDEQYF. In DNA, the CDR3 is TGTGCCAGCAGCTACGGGCCCCGATTGATTGACGAGCAGTACTTC. Full variable domain (rest looked up from reference TRBV5-5 and TRBJ2-7): DAGVTQSPTHLIKTRGQQVTLRCSPISGHKSVSWYQQVLGQGPQFIFQYYEKEERGRGNFPDRFSARQFPNYSSELNVNALLLGDSALYLCASSYGPRLIDEQYFGPGTRLTVT.

This clonotype has just a few counts. The chain has TRBV6-1 and TRBJ2-5; tentative D call: TRBD2 (6 bases). This CDR3 is built from 13 residues. Germline V lookup: CDR1 MNHNS, CDR2 SASEGT. V lost 6 bases and J 1 base, leaving 9 bases between the germline ends. The CDR3 DNA sequence: TGTGCCAGCAGGCGGGGACTCCAAGAGACCCAGTACTTC. Translating it yields CASRRGLQETQYF.

CDR3: CASSLRRSGEQYF. The CDR3 region has the DNA TGTGCCAGCAGCCTCAGAAGGTCGGGCGAGCAGTACTTC. The chain links TRBV7-2 to TRBJ2-7; D not certain. The ends were cut back, 5 bases at V and 6 bases at J, with 14 bases in the middle. Germline assignment: CDR1 SGHTA and CDR2 FQGNSA. This CDR3 is built from 13 residues.

This clonotype has only a few counts. The chain uses TRBV29-1 and TRBJ2-7; no firm D call. Germline lookup yields CDR1 SQVTM and CDR2 ANQGSEA. The ends were cut back, 5 bases at V and 0 bases at J, with 8 bases in the middle. The CDR3 covers 12 residues. CDR3 protein: CSVSPTSYEQYF. Written as DNA, the CDR3 is TGCAGCGTTTCTCCCACCTCCTACGAGCAGTACTTC.

In this sample, this clonotype turned up many times. The chain combines TRBV4-1 with TRBJ1-3, with a weak D call TRBD1 (5 bases). Germline CDR1 and CDR2: MGHRA and YSYEKL. The CDR3 consists of 18 residues. V was pared by 4 bases and J by 0 bases, with 19 bases between. The CDR3 loop reads CASSLREGAVFSGNTIYF. The CDR3 region has the DNA TGCGCCAGCAGCCTCAGGGAGGGTGCGGTTTTCTCTGGAAACACCATATATTTT.